Each of the 18 T cell receptor beta chains below was sequenced from the same sample in a study of graft-versus-host responses after intestinal transplantation. For these receptors, no antigen is known. Here immunoSEQ multiplex PCR was the method, and the copy in TCRdb shows in-frame clones only, minus some. The sample records more than 60,000 clones, 90% being singletons. The sequenced sample was unstimulated CD8+ T cells sorted from spleen or lymph node cells, obtained before intestinal transplant. The receptors were gathered from a human donor who received an intestinal transplant.

Only one count was recorded for this clone. The chain carries TRBV5-6 and TRBJ1-1; D gene unclear. CDR1 SGHDT and CDR2 YYEEEE come from the germline V gene. V gave up 0 bases and J gave up 5 bases, with 17 bases separating them. The CDR3 totals 16 residues. CDR3 bases: TGTGCCAGCAGCTTGGCGGTGGGGTTAGGAGGGACTGAAGCTTTCTTT. Protein sequence: CASSLAVGLGGTEAFF.

This clone was seen just once. The rearrangement joins TRBV2 to TRBJ2-3; the D is unclear. Trimming cost V 3 bases and J 0 bases, with 13 bases left between them. The CDR3 sequence is 16 residues long. Per germline, CDR1 SNHLY and CDR2 FYNNEI. CDR3 nucleotides: TGTGCCAGCAGTGACGACTCATCCAGTAGCACAGATACGCAGTATTTT. It translates to CASSDDSSSSTDTQYF.

Regarding this clone: The same CDR3 is also encoded by other DNA sequences in this sample. V usage is TRBV5-1 and J usage is TRBJ2-7; possible D gene TRBD1, 5 bases. V shed 4 bases and J shed 0 bases, with 8 bases lying between them. This CDR3 contains 13 residues. Germline V gene lookup returns CDR1 SGHRS and CDR2 YFSETQ. CDR3 in amino acids: CASSPDSSYEQYF. CDR3 sequence (DNA): TGCGCCAGCAGCCCAGACAGCTCCTACGAGCAGTACTTC.

A few counts support this clone. This rearrangement joins TRBV2 to TRBJ1-1, with 7 bases that match TRBD1. CDR3 length: 15 residues. The J segment lost 4 bases and the V segment lost 11 bases, leaving 16 bases of the junction unmatched. The germline gives CDR1 SNHLY, CDR2 FYNNEI. The CDR3 here is CAGGGGGIVLTEAFF. CDR3 sequence (DNA): TGTGCCGGCGGAGGGGGCGGAATAGTTCTCACTGAAGCTTTCTTT. Looking up the rest from reference TRBV2 and TRBJ1-1 gives the full variable domain: EPEVTQTPSHQVTQMGQEVILRCVPISNHLYFYWYRQILGQKVEFLVSFYNNEISEKSEIFDDQFSVERPDGSNFTLKIRSTKLEDSAMYFCAGGGGGIVLTEAFFGQGTRLTVV.

The genes are TRBV7-9 and TRBJ1-2, with D perhaps matching TRBD1 (5 bases). The CDR3 covers 15 residues. CDR1 and CDR2 (germline): SEHNR, FQNEAQ (reference sequence). V was pared by 5 bases and J by 4 bases, with 17 bases between. CDR3 coding DNA: TGTGCCAGCAGCCAGACAGACCCATCCACCTATGGCTACACCTTC. Translated, it gives CASSQTDPSTYGYTF.

The chain uses TRBV5-1 and TRBJ2-1; D is possibly TRBD2 (6 bases). Germline CDR1 SGHRS, CDR2 YFSETQ. V lost 6 bases, J lost 0 bases, and 13 bases lay in between. The CDR3 covers 15 residues. CDR3 bases: TGCGCCAGCACCCGGGACTTTAGCTCCTACAATGAGCAGTTCTTC. The encoded protein is CASTRDFSSYNEQFF.

This rearrangement joins TRBV4-1 to TRBJ1-2; D not certain. The germline gives CDR1 MGHRA, CDR2 YSYEKL. This CDR3 spans 14 amino acids. Trimming left V 0 bases short and J 4 bases short, with 9 bases between. CDR3 in DNA: TGCGCCAGCAGCCAAGATTGGCTCACCTATGGCTACACCTTC. This translates into CASSQDWLTYGYTF.

This chain uses TRBV5-1 with TRBJ2-2, with D possibly being TRBD1 (6 bases). The ends were cut back, 5 bases at V and 0 bases at J, with 14 bases in the middle. Germline CDR1 is SGHRS and CDR2 is YFSETQ. This CDR3 is built from 16 residues. The CDR3 coding sequence is TGCGCCAGCAGTTCGGAGGCAGGGGCGAACACCGGGGAGCTGTTTTTT. Protein: CASSSEAGANTGELFF.

J is TRBJ2-7 and V is TRBV7-9; 12 bases are shared with TRBD1. V shed 5 bases and J 5 bases; nucleotides not matched to a gene: 10. Per germline, CDR1 SEHNR and CDR2 FQNEAQ (reference sequence). CDR3 length: 16 residues. The CDR3, as DNA: TGTGCCAGCAGCCTCCCGGACGGGACAGGGGGCGACGAGCAGTACTTC. Its translation: CASSLPDGTGGDEQYF.

This rearrangement joins TRBV19 to TRBJ1-6; 10 nucleotides line up with TRBD1. CDR3 length equals 17 residues. Unmatched junction bases numbered 4, after V lost 3 bases and J lost 2 bases. Germline lookup yields CDR1 LNHDA and CDR2 SQIVND (reference sequence). The CDR3 protein is CASSISGTGAYNSPLHF. CDR3 bases: TGTGCCAGTAGTATTTCCGGGACAGGGGCCTATAATTCACCCCTCCACTTT.

The chain carries TRBV7-8 and TRBJ1-2; 7 bases agree with TRBD1. Trimming took 6 bases from V and 2 from J; bases not matched to a gene: 9. The CDR3 runs to 15 residues. Germline CDR1 is SGHVS and CDR2 is FQNEAQ. The CDR3 spells CASRGTEEPNYGYTF. DNA of the CDR3: TGTGCCAGCAGGGGGACAGAGGAACCAAACTATGGCTACACCTTC.

This chain connects TRBV29-1 to TRBJ2-3; perhaps TRBD2 as D (6 bases). The germline V and J ends were trimmed by 4 bases and 4 bases, with 12 bases remaining between them. The CDR3 runs 13 residues. Germline V gene lookup returns CDR1 SQVTM and CDR2 ANQGSEA. The CDR3 nucleotides read TGCAGCGTTGCCGGGGGTGGGGCAGATACGCAGTATTTT. Protein sequence: CSVAGGGADTQYF.

This chain links TRBV6-5 with TRBJ2-7; TRBD1 is a possible D gene (6 bases). Trimming removed 2 bases from V and 5 bases from J, with 10 bases in between. CDR1 and CDR2 from the germline V gene are MNHEY and SVGAGI. This CDR3 has 13 amino acids. The CDR3 protein is CASSYTTGNEQYF. CDR3 DNA sequence: TGTGCCAGCAGTTACACAACAGGGAACGAGCAGTACTTC.

This sequence joins TRBV20-1 and TRBJ1-1; D might be TRBD1 (5 bases). The ends were cut back, 6 bases at V and 10 bases at J, with 15 bases in the middle. There are 11 residues in the CDR3. Germline V gives CDR1 DFQATT, CDR2 SNEGSKA (reference sequence). CDR3 sequence: CSALGGLGAFF. The CDR3 region has the DNA TGCAGTGCCCTCGGGGGGTTGGGAGCTTTCTTT.

This chain links TRBV28 with TRBJ2-3; 8 bases align to TRBD2. This CDR3 contains 14 residues. CDR1 is MDHEN and CDR2 is SYDVKM in the germline V gene. V trimming: 8 bases; J trimming: 6 bases; junction bases outside the gene matches: 10. In DNA, the CDR3 is TGTGCCAGCGTCTCGGCGGGGGGCCGGGATACGCAGTATTTT. This encodes CASVSAGGRDTQYF. Filled out from reference TRBV28 and TRBJ2-3, the complete variable domain reads DVKVTQSSRYLVKRTGEKVFLECVQDMDHENMFWYRQDPGLGLRLIYFSYDVKMKEKGDIPEGYSVSREKKERFSLILESASTNQTSMYLCASVSAGGRDTQYFGPGTRLTVL.

CDR3 sequence: CSVEDPGKAGNTIYF. The DNA of the CDR3 is TGCAGCGTTGAAGACCCAGGGAAGGCTGGAAACACCATATATTTT. The chain recombines TRBV29-1 with TRBJ1-3; TRBD1 is a possible D gene (5 bases). The V gene lost 0 bases and the J gene lost 2 bases, with 11 bases spanning the gap. CDR3 length: 15 residues. Germline-derived CDR1 and CDR2 are SQVTM and ANQGSEA.

The rearrangement joins TRBV13 to TRBJ2-7; D may be TRBD2 (6 bases). Trimming pared 0 bases from V and 6 bases from J, leaving 9 bases between. Germline assignment: CDR1 PRHDT and CDR2 FYEKMQ (reference sequence). The CDR3 contains 13 residues. This CDR3 is CASSLGLGGEQYF. The DNA of the CDR3 is TGTGCCAGCAGCTTAGGTCTGGGGGGCGAGCAGTACTTC.

The rearrangement links TRBV9 to TRBJ2-3, with 9 bases fitting TRBD2. The CDR3 contains 16 residues. Losses at the gene ends were 0 bases for V and 2 bases for J; bases not matched to a gene: 4. The V gene's germline CDR1 is SGDLS and CDR2 YYNGEE. The CDR3, as DNA: TGTGCCAGCAGCGTAGTGGGGACTAGCCCCACAGATACGCAGTATTTT. Amino acids: CASSVVGTSPTDTQYF.